This T cell receptor (beta chain) derives from a study of Ad26.COV2.S vaccination and SARS-CoV-2 variants. The treatment here: around 19 received Ad26.COV2.S at low or high dose, single or two shots; about five received placebo; per-sample allocation not given. Day 63 after the first injection of vaccine or placebo was the sampling time. A word on this clone: No antigen is known for it.

The data were produced by immunoSEQ multiplex PCR, yet TCRdb's version contains in-frame clones alone and is incomplete. The sample yields 400,000 to 450,000 clones, about 92% seen once. General study results and limits: Vaccine and placebo recipients had comparable breadth of non-spike TCRs. Analyses that measured TCR breadth and depth may have underestimated total T cell responses. Recipients given vaccine exceeded placebo recipients in spike-specific TCR breadth.

The sequence came from a person between 18 and 65 years old who received the Ad26.COV2.S COVID-19 vaccine or a placebo. The starting material was peripheral blood, obtained in a trial of Ad26.COV2.S vaccine versus placebo.

CDR3 sequence reads: CASSEAPVGTGNSPLHF. CDR3 DNA: TGTGCCAGCAGCGAAGCCCCCGTCGGGACAGGGAATTCACCCCTCCACTTT. The genes are TRBV9 and TRBJ1-6, with TRBD1 identical over 9 bases. The CDR3 is 17 amino acids. V shed 3 bases, J shed 7 bases, and the junction held 11 bases outside the gene matches. Looked up from germline, CDR1 is SGDLS and CDR2 is YYNGEE. The variable domain in full, completed from reference TRBV9 and TRBJ1-6, reads DSGVTQTPKHLITATGQRVTLRCSPRSGDLSVYWYQQSLDQGLQFLIQYYNGEERAKGNILERFSAQQFPDLHSELNLSSLELGDSALYFCASSEAPVGTGNSPLHFGNGTRLTVT.